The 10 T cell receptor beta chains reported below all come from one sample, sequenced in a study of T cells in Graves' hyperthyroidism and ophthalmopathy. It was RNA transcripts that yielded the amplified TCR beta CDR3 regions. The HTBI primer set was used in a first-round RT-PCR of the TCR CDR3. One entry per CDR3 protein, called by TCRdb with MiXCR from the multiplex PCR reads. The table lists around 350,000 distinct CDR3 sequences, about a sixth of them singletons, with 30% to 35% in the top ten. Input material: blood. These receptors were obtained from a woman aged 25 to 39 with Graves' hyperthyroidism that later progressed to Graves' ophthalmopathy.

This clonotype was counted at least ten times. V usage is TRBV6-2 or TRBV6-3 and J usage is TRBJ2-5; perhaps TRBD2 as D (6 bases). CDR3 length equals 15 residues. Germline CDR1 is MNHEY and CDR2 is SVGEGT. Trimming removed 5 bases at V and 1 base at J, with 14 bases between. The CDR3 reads CASSEPSSAQETQYF. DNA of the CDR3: TGTGCCAGCAGTGAACCTTCTAGCGCCCAAGAGACCCAGTACTTC.

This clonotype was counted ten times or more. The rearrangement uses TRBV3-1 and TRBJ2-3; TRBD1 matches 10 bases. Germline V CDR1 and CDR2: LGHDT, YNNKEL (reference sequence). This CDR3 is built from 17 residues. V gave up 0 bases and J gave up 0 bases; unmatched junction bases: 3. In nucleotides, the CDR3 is TGTGCCAGCAGCCAAGATCGGGACAGGGGTAGCACAGATACGCAGTATTTT. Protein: CASSQDRDRGSTDTQYF.

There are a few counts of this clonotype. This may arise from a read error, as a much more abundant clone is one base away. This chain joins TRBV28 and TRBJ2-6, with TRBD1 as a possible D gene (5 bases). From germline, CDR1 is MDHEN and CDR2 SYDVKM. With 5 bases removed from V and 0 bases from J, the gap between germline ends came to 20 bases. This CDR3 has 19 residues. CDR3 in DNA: TGTGCCAGCAGTGGGTCGATCCAGGGAAGCCCCTCTGGGGCCAACGTCCTGACTTTC. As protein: CASSGSIQGSPSGANVLTF.

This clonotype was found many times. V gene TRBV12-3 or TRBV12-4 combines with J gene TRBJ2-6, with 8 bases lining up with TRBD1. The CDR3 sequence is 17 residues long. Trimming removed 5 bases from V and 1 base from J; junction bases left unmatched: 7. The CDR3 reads CASSGQGEESGANVLTF. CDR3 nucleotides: TGTGCCAGCAGTGGACAGGGTGAGGAGTCTGGGGCCAACGTCCTGACTTTC.

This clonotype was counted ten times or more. CDR3 sequence: CASSQGGLAGNEQFF. Written as DNA, the CDR3 is TGCGCCAGCAGCCAGGGGGGACTAGCGGGCAATGAGCAGTTCTTC. The J gene is TRBJ2-1, the V gene TRBV4-1; TRBD2 aligns across 12 bases. V lost 3 bases, J lost 6 bases, and 3 bases stayed unmatched. The CDR3 covers 15 residues. Germline CDR1 and CDR2: MGHRA and YSYEKL.

CDR3 sequence: CATSDLTQGLAGFTDTQYF. The CDR3 DNA follows: TGTGCCACCAGTGATTTGACCCAGGGACTAGCGGGGTTCACAGATACGCAGTATTTT. J is TRBJ2-3 and V is TRBV24-1, with 13 positions matching TRBD2. This CDR3 is built from 19 residues. V was clipped by 0 bases and J by 2 bases; unmatched bases: 7. The germline gives CDR1 KGHDR, CDR2 SFDVKD.

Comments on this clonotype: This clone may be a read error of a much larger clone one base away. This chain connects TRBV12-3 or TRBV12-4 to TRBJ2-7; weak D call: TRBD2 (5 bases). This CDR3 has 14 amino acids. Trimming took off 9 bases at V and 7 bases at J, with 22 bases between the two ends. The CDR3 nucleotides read TGTGCCAGGAGTCCCAAGTGGAGGAGGCGGGAGCAGTACTTC. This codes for CARSPKWRRREQYF.

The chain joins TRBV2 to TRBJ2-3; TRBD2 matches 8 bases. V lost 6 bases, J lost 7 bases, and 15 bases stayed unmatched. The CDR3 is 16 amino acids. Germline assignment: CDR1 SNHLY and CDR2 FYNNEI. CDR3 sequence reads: CASSLDHSGAYYTQYF. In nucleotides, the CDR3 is TGTGCCAGCAGCCTAGACCATAGCGGGGCTTACTATACGCAGTATTTT. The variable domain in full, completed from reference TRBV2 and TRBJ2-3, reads EPEVTQTPSHQVTQMGQEVILRCVPISNHLYFYWYRQILGQKVEFLVSFYNNEISEKSEIFDDQFSVERPDGSNFTLKIRSTKLEDSAMYFCASSLDHSGAYYTQYFGPGTRLTVL.

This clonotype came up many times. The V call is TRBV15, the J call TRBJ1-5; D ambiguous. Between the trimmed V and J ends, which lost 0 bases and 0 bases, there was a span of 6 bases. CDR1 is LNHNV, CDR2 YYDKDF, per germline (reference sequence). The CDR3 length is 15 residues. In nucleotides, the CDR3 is TGTGCCACCAGCAGAGATCTGAATAGCAATCAGCCCCAGCATTTT. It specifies CATSRDLNSNQPQHF.

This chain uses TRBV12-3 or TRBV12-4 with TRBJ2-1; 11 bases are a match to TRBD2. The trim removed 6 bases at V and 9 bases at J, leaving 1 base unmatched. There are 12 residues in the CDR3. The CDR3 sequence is CASRGLAVEQFF. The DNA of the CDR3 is TGTGCCAGCAGGGGACTAGCGGTTGAGCAGTTCTTC.